This is a list of T cell receptor beta chains from one sample in a study. MiXCR was run by TCRdb on the 5' RACE reads, yielding one entry per CDR3 protein. The sample has around 9,700 distinct CDR3 sequences, around 53% seen once. The sample was Tregs sorted from a lymph node. These receptors came from a female donor with breast cancer. Each CDR3 is given with its conserved first and last residue. The D gene is left open where the match is weak. Clone size, where shown, is once, few, many, or a class for clones that have expanded.

>TRBJ1-5|TRBV12-3/TRBV12-4|TRBD1|few
TGTGCCAGCAGGTGGACAGGGGTTGCCAATCAGCCCCAGCATTTT
CASRWTGVANQPQHF
>TRBJ2-2|TRBV20-1|.|.
TGCAGTGCTAGACCAGCGGGCTACACCGGGGAGCTGTTTTTT
CSARPAGYTGELFF
>TRBJ2-7|TRBV5-1|.|.
TGCGCCAGCAGTAGGAGGGGTGGCGAGCAGTACTTC
CASSRRGGEQYF
>TRBJ2-5|TRBV7-2|.|few
TGTGCCAGCAGCTTATCCGGGACCATCCAGACCCAGTACTTC
CASSLSGTIQTQYF
>TRBJ1-2|TRBV3-1|.|few
TGTGCCAGCAGCCAAACTCGGGCCGCTAACTATGGCTACACCTTC
CASSQTRAANYGYTF
>TRBJ2-3|TRBV7-9|.|.
TGTGCCAGCAGCTTAGTCCAGGGGTTCACAGATACGCAGTATTTT
CASSLVQGFTDTQYF
>TRBJ2-1|TRBV11-2|.|.
TGTGCCAGCAGCTTATCTACCCTCGGGGAGCAGTTCTTC
CASSLSTLGEQFF
>TRBJ2-1|TRBV18|TRBD2|.
TGTGCCAGCTCACCTCAGATTCGACAGAGCCTTTTGACTAGCGGGGCTAATGAGCAGTTCTTC
CASSPQIRQSLLTSGANEQFF
>TRBJ2-2|TRBV4-1|TRBD2|.
TGCGCCAGCAGCCAAGAACGCGGGAGAGGCGAGCTGTTTTTT
CASSQERGRGELFF
>TRBJ2-7|TRBV6-2/TRBV6-3|.|few
TGTGCCAGCAGTTACGAGGGAGTTCCACCCAATTCCTTCTACTTC
CASSYEGVPPNSFYF
>TRBJ1-1|TRBV30|.|.
TGTGCCTGGAGTGTATGGGGAACCAAGAACACTGAAGCTTTCTTT
CAWSVWGTKNTEAFF
>TRBJ2-1|TRBV11-3|TRBD1|few
TGTGCCAGCAGCTTGGGACAGGGGGATGAGCAGTTCTTC
CASSLGQGDEQFF
>TRBJ2-5|TRBV20-1|TRBD2|once
TGCAGTGCTGGCCAACTAGCGGGAGCGGGAGAGGCCCAGTACTTC
CSAGQLAGAGEAQYF
>TRBJ2-3|TRBV20-1|.|few
TGCAGTGCTAGAGATGTGAGGAGCACAGATACGCAGTATTTT
CSARDVRSTDTQYF
>TRBJ2-1|TRBV2|TRBD2|.
TGTGCCAGCAGTGAGGGGACTAGCGGTCTTTACAATGAGCAGTTCTTC
CASSEGTSGLYNEQFF
>TRBJ1-2|TRBV6-2/TRBV6-3|.|.
TGTGCCAGCTTGGGAGCCGACGGAAACTATGGCTACACCTTC
CASLGADGNYGYTF
>TRBJ2-1|TRBV6-2/TRBV6-3|TRBD2|.
TGTGCCAGCAGTTCCCTGGGACTAGCGGGAGTATGGGTCAATGAGCAGTTCTTC
CASSSLGLAGVWVNEQFF
>TRBJ2-1|TRBV7-3|.|once
TGTGCCAGCAGCTATCGGGGTCCCTCCAATGAGCAGTTCTTC
CASSYRGPSNEQFF
>TRBJ2-7|TRBV20-1|TRBD1|.
TGCAGTGCTAGATCTCTACAGGGGGTTGAGCAGTACTTC
CSARSLQGVEQYF
>TRBJ1-1|TRBV20-1|TRBD1|.
TGCAGTGTCACACAGGGGATGGGCACTGAAGCTTTCTTT
CSVTQGMGTEAFF
>TRBJ2-7|TRBV4-1|.|.
TGCGCCCACTACAAGCAGTACTTC
CAHYKQYF
>TRBJ2-1|TRBV7-3|.|.
TGTGCCAGCTCAGTCTACGGCGGCAGCTACAATGAGCAGTTCTTC
CASSVYGGSYNEQFF
>TRBJ1-4|TRBV7-9|.|.
TGTGCCAGCAGCCCCTCCGGGGCCGATAGGGAAAAACTGTTTTTT
CASSPSGADREKLFF
>TRBJ1-1|TRBV6-1|.|.
TGTGCCAGCAGTGAAGCGCCTGAGTTGAACACTGAAGCTTTCTTT
CASSEAPELNTEAFF
>TRBJ2-7|TRBV20-1|TRBD2|.
TGCAGTGCTAGTGTGGGAGGGCCCAAAAATACCTACGAGCAGTACTTC
CSASVGGPKNTYEQYF
>TRBJ2-1|TRBV29-1|.|.
TGCAGCGTTGTCCCCGGGCAAAACTCCTACAATGAGCAGTTCTTC
CSVVPGQNSYNEQFF